The next 29 T cell receptor beta chains were all read from a single sample in a study of shared clonotypes between healthy human individuals. Method: immunoSEQ multiplex PCR; TCRdb's copy keeps in-frame clones and lacks some. The repertoire holds about 470,000 clones, with about 85% as singletons. The sample comprised PBMCs. The origin of the receptors is a woman between 40 and 55 years old in good health. Some clones in this sample may be carry-over from other donors' samples.

V and J are TRBV28 and TRBJ1-4, with D maybe TRBD1 (5 bases). The germline V gene has CDR1 MDHEN and CDR2 SYDVKM. This CDR3 is built from 14 residues. The ends were cut back, 5 bases at V and 8 bases at J, with 15 bases in the middle. CDR3: CASSGGSPGEKLFF. The CDR3 nucleotides read TGTGCCAGCAGTGGGGGTTCCCCGGGGGAAAAACTGTTTTTT.

The chain uses TRBV4-1 and TRBJ1-2, with D unclear. Trimming cost V 5 bases and J 4 bases, with 20 bases left between them. Germline V gene data show CDR1 as MGHRA and CDR2 as YSYEKL. The CDR3 runs to 16 residues. CDR3 amino acids: CASSVPRAPGIYGYTF. CDR3 sequence (DNA): TGCGCCAGCAGCGTCCCCCGGGCCCCCGGAATCTATGGCTACACCTTC.

V usage is TRBV6-5 and J usage is TRBJ2-2; tentative D call: TRBD1 (6 bases). V was pared by 7 bases and J by 4 bases, with 16 bases between. There are 15 residues in the CDR3. The V gene's germline CDR1 is MNHEY and CDR2 SVGAGI. The CDR3 coding sequence is TGTGCCAGCAAGCGCCGGGACAAGATCACCGGGGAGCTGTTTTTT. Protein product: CASKRRDKITGELFF.

The chain combines TRBV5-1 with TRBJ2-7; D might be TRBD1 (5 bases). Trimming cost V 0 bases and J 0 bases, with 10 bases left between them. Germline assignment: CDR1 SGHRS and CDR2 YFSETQ. CDR3 length: 15 amino acids. CDR3 sequence reads: CASSLGVGRSYEQYF. The CDR3 region has the DNA TGCGCCAGCAGCTTGGGTGTGGGGCGCTCCTACGAGCAGTACTTC.

The chain employs TRBV28 and TRBJ2-3, with D perhaps TRBD1 or TRBD2 (5 bases each). V was trimmed by 6 bases and J by 6 bases, leaving 22 bases between them. Germline loops: CDR1 MDHEN, CDR2 SYDVKM. The CDR3 is 16 residues long. CDR3 region: CASSTGGHLLRDTQYF. CDR3 sequence (DNA): TGTGCCAGCAGCACAGGAGGCCACCTCTTGCGGGATACGCAGTATTTT.

The J gene is TRBJ2-1, the V gene TRBV4-2, with D unresolved. Germline V gene data show CDR1 as LGHNA and CDR2 as YNFKEQ. The CDR3 is 13 amino acids. Deletions cut 2 bases from V and 6 bases from J, with 8 bases between. The CDR3 nucleotides are TGTGCCAGCAGCCAACCCCCAAGCAATGAGCAGTTCTTC. This encodes CASSQPPSNEQFF.

Ten or more counts support this clone. V is TRBV29-1 and J is TRBJ1-1; D might be TRBD1 (5 bases). The germline gives CDR1 SQVTM, CDR2 ANQGSEA. V lost 3 bases to trimming and J lost 4 bases, with 12 bases between them. This CDR3 region has 13 residues. The CDR3 loop reads CSVDRGVGTEAFF. For the CDR3, the DNA is TGCAGCGTTGATCGAGGGGTTGGCACTGAAGCTTTCTTT.

There are a few counts of this clone. The chain recombines TRBV28 with TRBJ1-1; TRBD1 agrees at 8 bases. Trimming removed 4 bases from V and 8 bases from J; junction bases left unmatched: 6. Germline V gives CDR1 MDHEN, CDR2 SYDVKM. The CDR3 extends over 13 amino acids. The CDR3 protein is CASSYQDRVEAFF. DNA for the CDR3: TGTGCCAGCAGTTACCAGGACAGGGTAGAAGCTTTCTTT. The full variable domain, its missing parts supplied by reference TRBV28 and TRBJ1-1, is DVKVTQSSRYLVKRTGEKVFLECVQDMDHENMFWYRQDPGLGLRLIYFSYDVKMKEKGDIPEGYSVSREKKERFSLILESASTNQTSMYLCASSYQDRVEAFFGQGTRLTVV.

V and J are TRBV5-1 and TRBJ1-2; D is unresolved. Germline CDR1 SGHRS, CDR2 YFSETQ. The CDR3 totals 14 residues. Trimming took 4 bases from V and 4 from J, leaving 14 bases between them. For the CDR3, the DNA is TGCGCCAGCAGCCCCAGTGACCGGGGCTATGGCTACACCTTC. Its translation is CASSPSDRGYGYTF.

This chain links TRBV7-9 with TRBJ2-3; 7 nucleotides line up with TRBD1. The CDR3 extends over 14 amino acids. CDR1 SEHNR and CDR2 FQNEAQ come from the germline V gene (reference sequence). V lost 2 bases and J lost 7; bases outside the gene matches: 6. CDR3 residues: CASSLYRDRNTQYF. The CDR3 nucleotides read TGTGCCAGCAGCTTATATAGGGACAGAAATACGCAGTATTTT.

V and J are TRBV18 and TRBJ1-6; D unclear. The CDR3 extends over 15 amino acids. V was shortened by 3 bases and J by 4 bases, with 10 bases between the two germline ends. From germline, CDR1 is KGHSH and CDR2 LQKENI. The CDR3 loop reads CASSPSGSYNSPLHF. The CDR3 bases are TGTGCCAGCTCACCCTCGGGCTCTTATAATTCACCCCTCCACTTT.

In the case of this clone: With a much larger clone just one base away, this may be a read error. The gene calls are TRBV5-1 and TRBJ1-1; 7 nucleotides match TRBD1. The CDR3 is 15 amino acids. CDR1 SGHRS and CDR2 YFSETQ come from the germline V gene. V shed 4 bases and J 0 bases; nucleotides not matched to a gene: 6. CDR3 sequence (DNA): TGCGCCAGCAGCCCCTGGACAGGCATGAACACTGAAGCTTTCTTT. Its translation is CASSPWTGMNTEAFF.

This clone is a singleton in its sample. V and J are TRBV30 and TRBJ2-5, with D unresolved. The CDR3 runs 13 residues. Trimming stripped 0 bases from V and 4 bases from J, with 9 bases between. The germline gives CDR1 GTSNPN, CDR2 SVGIG (reference sequence). As DNA, the CDR3 is TGTGCCTGGAGTGTCAAGGGTTCAGAGACCCAGTACTTC. It is translated as CAWSVKGSETQYF.

The CDR3 sequence: CASSHSSGANVLTF. The CDR3 bases are TGTGCCAGCAGCCATTCGTCTGGGGCCAACGTCCTGACTTTC. V is TRBV14 and J is TRBJ2-6, with D uncertain. Germline V lookup: CDR1 SGHDN, CDR2 FVKESK. This CDR3 has 14 amino acids. Trimming removed 3 bases from V and 1 base from J, with 4 bases in between.

V gene TRBV28 combines with J gene TRBJ1-2, with D possibly matching TRBD1 (6 bases). The CDR3 runs to 15 residues. Germline lookup yields CDR1 MDHEN and CDR2 SYDVKM. Trimming left V 3 bases short and J 2 bases short, with 13 bases between. The CDR3 nucleotides read TGTGCCAGCAGTTTCTACGGACAGAAAAACTATGGCTACACCTTC. This gives the protein CASSFYGQKNYGYTF.

The chain couples TRBV7-9 to TRBJ2-3; D not resolved. Germline V lookup: CDR1 SEHNR, CDR2 FQNEAQ (reference sequence). CDR3 length: 16 amino acids. V dropped 7 bases and J dropped 0 bases, with 17 bases sitting between them. The CDR3 nucleotides read TGTGCCAGCACCAACCGACCCAGTCTAAGCACAGATACGCAGTATTTT. Protein product: CASTNRPSLSTDTQYF.

This clone came up many times. Other DNA sequences from this sample encode an identical CDR3 as well. The V gene is TRBV7-9, the J gene TRBJ1-1; TRBD1 matches 7 bases. CDR1 and CDR2 from the germline V gene are SEHNR and FQNEAQ (reference sequence). The length of the CDR3 is 12 residues. Trimming removed 5 bases from V and 5 bases from J; junction bases left unmatched: 2. In DNA form, the CDR3 reads TGTGCCAGCAGCCTCAGGGGGACTGAAGCTTTCTTT. It specifies CASSLRGTEAFF.

This chain connects TRBV5-6 to TRBJ2-1, with D possibly TRBD1 on 6 matching bases. V was shortened by 0 bases and J by 9 bases, with 19 bases between the two germline ends. Germline assignment: CDR1 SGHDT and CDR2 YYEEEE. There are 16 residues in the CDR3. Here the CDR3 reads CASSLGTNRAAPEQFF. DNA for the CDR3: TGTGCCAGCAGCTTGGGCACAAACAGGGCTGCCCCTGAGCAGTTCTTC.

This chain joins TRBV5-1 and TRBJ2-7; 9 bases map to TRBD2. The CDR3 has 14 residues. V lost 3 bases to trimming and J lost 2 bases; unmatched junction nucleotides: 3. Germline V CDR1 and CDR2: SGHRS, YFSETQ. The CDR3 spells CASSWASGTYEQYF. CDR3 sequence (DNA): TGCGCCAGCAGCTGGGCTAGCGGGACCTACGAGCAGTACTTC.

The chain has TRBV5-1 and TRBJ1-2; D uncertain. The V end was cut by 0 bases, the J end by 0 bases, with 3 bases between. Germline CDR1 and CDR2: SGHRS and YFSETQ. CDR3 length: 13 amino acids. The CDR3 region has the DNA TGCGCCAGCAGCTTGGAGCCTAACTATGGCTACACCTTC. It translates to CASSLEPNYGYTF. Combining the CDR3 with reference TRBV5-1 and TRBJ1-2 gives the whole variable domain KAGVTQTPRYLIKTRGQQVTLSCSPISGHRSVSWYQQTPGQGLQFLFEYFSETQRNKGNFPGRFSGRQFSNSRSEMNVSTLELGDSALYLCASSLEPNYGYTFGSGTRLTVV.

This chain connects TRBV6-5 to TRBJ2-7; 9 bases agree with TRBD2. The germline V gene has CDR1 MNHEY and CDR2 SVGAGI. The CDR3 runs to 16 residues. Trimming removed 0 bases from V and 0 bases from J; junction bases left unmatched: 3. The CDR3 DNA reads as TGTGCCAGCAGTTACTCAGCGGGAGGACTCTCCTACGAGCAGTACTTC. This codes for CASSYSAGGLSYEQYF.

This clone appeared once. This chain connects TRBV11-1 to TRBJ2-3, with 7 positions matching TRBD1. V shed 4 bases and J 6 bases; nucleotides not matched to a gene: 10. Germline CDR1 reads SGHAT; CDR2 reads FQDESV (reference sequence). The CDR3 is 15 amino acids. The CDR3 here is CASSWRQGPWDTQYF. In nucleotides, the CDR3 is TGTGCCAGCAGCTGGAGACAGGGACCTTGGGATACGCAGTATTTT.

The chain is built from TRBV6-4 and TRBJ1-1; D is perhaps TRBD1 (5 bases). V dropped 2 bases and J dropped 1 base, with 14 bases sitting between them. There are 16 residues in the CDR3. Germline V gene lookup returns CDR1 MRHNA and CDR2 SNTAGT. The CDR3 bases are TGTGCCAGCAGTGACGCCACGGGACGCGGGAACACTGAAGCTTTCTTT. This translates into CASSDATGRGNTEAFF.

The chain combines TRBV4-3 with TRBJ2-7; D might be TRBD1 (6 bases). This CDR3 contains 16 residues. CDR1 LGHNA and CDR2 YSLEER come from the germline V gene. The V gene lost 0 bases and the J gene lost 3 bases, with 15 bases spanning the gap. Here the CDR3 DNA reads TGCGCCAGCAGCCAAGATTGGCGACAGGACAACTACGAGCAGTACTTC. It encodes CASSQDWRQDNYEQYF.

This chain connects TRBV7-2 to TRBJ2-2; D gene unclear. Trimming removed 6 bases from V and 4 bases from J, with 15 bases in between. The CDR3 runs 15 residues. From germline, CDR1 is SGHTA and CDR2 FQGNSA. The chain's CDR3 is CASSPGSVITGELFF. The CDR3, as DNA: TGTGCCAGCAGTCCCGGGTCCGTCATCACCGGGGAGCTGTTTTTT.

The chain recombines TRBV9 with TRBJ1-1; 7 nucleotides agree with TRBD1. The trim removed 4 bases at V and 7 bases at J, leaving 4 bases unmatched. CDR1 and CDR2 from the germline V gene are SGDLS and YYNGEE. This CDR3 is built from 12 residues. Here the CDR3 reads CASSYRGGEAFF. The CDR3 coding sequence is TGTGCCAGCAGCTACAGGGGTGGTGAAGCTTTCTTT.

The V gene is TRBV19, the J gene TRBJ1-5, with a tentative D call TRBD1 (5 bases). V was shortened by 3 bases and J by 2 bases, with 5 bases between the two germline ends. This CDR3 is 13 amino acids long. Germline V lookup: CDR1 LNHDA, CDR2 SQIVND (reference sequence). CDR3 residues: CASSMTGNQPQHF. The CDR3 DNA reads as TGTGCCAGTAGTATGACAGGCAATCAGCCCCAGCATTTT.

This clone was picked up many times. V gene TRBV30 combines with J gene TRBJ2-3; tentatively, D is TRBD2 (6 bases). Per germline, CDR1 GTSNPN and CDR2 SVGIG (reference sequence). The V and J ends lost 5 bases and 2 bases respectively, with 8 bases between them. The CDR3 length is 12 residues. The CDR3, as DNA: TGTGCCTGGGGGACTTACACAGATACGCAGTATTTT. It encodes CAWGTYTDTQYF.

This clone was seen a few times. The chain uses TRBV5-1 and TRBJ2-3; unclear D gene. The CDR3 spans 15 residues. Germline values: CDR1 SGHRS, CDR2 YFSETQ. V was pared by 1 base and J by 4 bases, with 13 bases between. DNA of the CDR3: TGCGCCAGCAGCTTGTTGGGCTCGGCGTCAGATACGCAGTATTTT. Its translation: CASSLLGSASDTQYF.